This T cell receptor beta chain was found in a study of T cells in Graves' hyperthyroidism and ophthalmopathy. Study results and caveats: Separating ophthalmopathy from stable hyperthyroidism was achieved by a 13 V-J model. Most expanded thyroid clonotypes above 0.001 also appeared in blood. The model foresaw ophthalmopathy a median roughly 6.5 months prior to onset.

The CDR3 length is 15 residues. V was cut by 5 bases and J by 5 bases, with 16 bases left in between. Germline V gives CDR1 MNHNS, CDR2 SASEGT. Amplified TCR beta CDR3 regions derived from RNA transcripts. During a first-round RT-PCR of the TCR CDR3, the HTBI primer set was used. Using its own MiXCR run on the multiplex PCR reads, TCRdb lists one record per CDR3 protein. Of some 690,000 distinct CDR3 sequences listed, around 15% are singletons. The table lists this clonotype with many counts. Its antigen is unidentified. Fresh 10 ml peripheral blood yielded PBMCs. The chain links TRBV6-1 to TRBJ2-1, with a weak D call TRBD2 (6 bases). Sample: blood. This clonotype originated in a man aged 50 or older with Graves' hyperthyroidism. CDR3 region: CASSPRLVGHNEQFF. CDR3 in DNA: TGTGCCAGCAGTCCTCGACTAGTAGGGCACAATGAGCAGTTCTTC.